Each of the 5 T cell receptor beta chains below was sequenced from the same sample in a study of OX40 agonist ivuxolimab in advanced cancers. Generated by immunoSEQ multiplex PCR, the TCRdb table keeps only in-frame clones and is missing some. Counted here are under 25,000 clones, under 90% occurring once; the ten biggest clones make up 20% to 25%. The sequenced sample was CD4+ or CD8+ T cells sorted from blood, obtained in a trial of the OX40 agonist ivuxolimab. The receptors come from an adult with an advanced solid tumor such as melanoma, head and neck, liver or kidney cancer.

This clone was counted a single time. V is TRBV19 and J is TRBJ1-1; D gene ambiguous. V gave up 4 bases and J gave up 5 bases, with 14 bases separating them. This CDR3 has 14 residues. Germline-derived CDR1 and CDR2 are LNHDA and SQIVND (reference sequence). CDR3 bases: TGTGCCAGTAGTAAATGGGGAAGTTGGACTGAAGCTTTCTTT. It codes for CASSKWGSWTEAFF. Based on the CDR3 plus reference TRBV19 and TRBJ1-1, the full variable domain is DGGITQSPKYLFRKEGQNVTLSCEQNLNHDAMYWYRQDPGQGLRLIYYSQIVNDFQKGDIAEGYSVSREKKESFPLTVTSAQKNPTAFYLCASSKWGSWTEAFFGQGTRLTVV.

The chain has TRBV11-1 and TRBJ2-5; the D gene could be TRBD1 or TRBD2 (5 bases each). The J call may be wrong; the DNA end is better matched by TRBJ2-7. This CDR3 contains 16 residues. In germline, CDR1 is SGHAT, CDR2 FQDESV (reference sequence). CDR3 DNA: TGTGCCAGCAGCTTAGTGGGGCAGTTGGGGACCTCCGAGCAGTACTTC. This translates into CASSLVGQLGTSEQYF.

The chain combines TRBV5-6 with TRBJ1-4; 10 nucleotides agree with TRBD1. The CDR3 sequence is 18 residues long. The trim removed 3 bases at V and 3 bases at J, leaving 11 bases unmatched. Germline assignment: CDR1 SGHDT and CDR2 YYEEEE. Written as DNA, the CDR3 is TGTGCCAGCAGCTCTGGCCGGGACAGGGGTGGCGCTAATGAAAAACTGTTTTTT. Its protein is CASSSGRDRGGANEKLFF. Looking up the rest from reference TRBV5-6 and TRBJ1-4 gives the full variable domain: DAGVTQSPTHLIKTRGQQVTLRCSPKSGHDTVSWYQQALGQGPQFIFQYYEEEERQRGNFPDRFSGHQFPNYSSELNVNALLLGDSALYLCASSSGRDRGGANEKLFFGSGTQLSVL.

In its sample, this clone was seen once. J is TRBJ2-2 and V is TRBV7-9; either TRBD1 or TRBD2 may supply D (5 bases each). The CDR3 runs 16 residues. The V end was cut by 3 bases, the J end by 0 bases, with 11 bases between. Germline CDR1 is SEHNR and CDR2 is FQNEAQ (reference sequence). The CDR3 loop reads CASSFSGTANTGELFF. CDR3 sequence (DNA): TGTGCCAGCAGCTTTTCCGGGACGGCGAACACCGGGGAGCTGTTTTTT.

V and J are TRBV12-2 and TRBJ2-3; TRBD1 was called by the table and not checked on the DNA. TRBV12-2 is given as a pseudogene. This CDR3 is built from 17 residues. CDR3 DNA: TGTGCAAGTCGCTTACAGGGTAACCTGGCCGGCACAGATACGCAGTATTTT. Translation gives CASRLQGNLAGTDTQYF.